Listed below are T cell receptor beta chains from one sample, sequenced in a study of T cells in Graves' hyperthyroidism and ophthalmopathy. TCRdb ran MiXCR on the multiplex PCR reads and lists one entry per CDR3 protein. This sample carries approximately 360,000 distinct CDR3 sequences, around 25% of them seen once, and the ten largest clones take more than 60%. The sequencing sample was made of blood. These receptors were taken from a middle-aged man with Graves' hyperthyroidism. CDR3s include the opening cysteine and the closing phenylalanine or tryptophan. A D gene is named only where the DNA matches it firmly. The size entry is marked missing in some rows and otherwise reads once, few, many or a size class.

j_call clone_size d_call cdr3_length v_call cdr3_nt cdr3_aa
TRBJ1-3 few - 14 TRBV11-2 TGTGCCAGCAGCTCCAGGGTTTCTGGAAACACCATATATTTT CASSSRVSGNTIYF
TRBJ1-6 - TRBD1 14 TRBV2 TGTGCCAGCAGGGGGGACAGGTCCCAGTCACCCCTCCACTTT CASRGDRSQSPLHF
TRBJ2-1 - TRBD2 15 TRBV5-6 TGTGCCAGCAGCTGGGGGACTAGCGCAGACAATGAGCAGTTCTTC CASSWGTSADNEQFF
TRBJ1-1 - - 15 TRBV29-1 TGCAGCGTTGTGGGAGTAGGGGTCATGAACACTGAAGCTTTCTTT CSVVGVGVMNTEAFF
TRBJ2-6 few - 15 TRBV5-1 TGCGCCAGCAGCTCTTCGGACATCGGGGCCAACGTCCTGACTTTC CASSSSDIGANVLTF
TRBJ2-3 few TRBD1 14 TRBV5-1 TGCGCCAGCAGAGAGGTCCCCTCAGGGGGCCGTCAGTATTTT CASREVPSGGRQYF
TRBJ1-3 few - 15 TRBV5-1 TGCGCCAGCAGCTTGGCCAGGGGACCTGGAAACACCATATATTTT CASSLARGPGNTIYF
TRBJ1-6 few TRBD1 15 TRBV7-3 TGTGCCAGCAGTGAAAGGACAGGGGGAAATTCACCCCTCCACTTT CASSERTGGNSPLHF
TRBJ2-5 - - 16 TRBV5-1 TGCGCCAGCAGCTTGGCGGGTGTTTCAGACCAAGAGACCCAGTACTTC CASSLAGVSDQETQYF
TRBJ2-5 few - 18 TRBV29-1 TGCAGCGTCAATGCCCCGACTGCGAGAGGGGCCCGGGGAGAGACCCAGTACTTC CSVNAPTARGARGETQYF
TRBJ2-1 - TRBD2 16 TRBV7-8 TGTGCCAGCAGGCGGACTAGCGGGGGAGGGTACAATGAGCAGTTCTTC CASRRTSGGGYNEQFF
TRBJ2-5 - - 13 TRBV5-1 TGCGCCAGCAGCGGGTTATACGAAGAGACCCAGTACTTC CASSGLYEETQYF
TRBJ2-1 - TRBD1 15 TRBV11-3 TGTGCCAGCAGCTTAGAGTCGGGACAGGGGTTTGAGCAGTTCTTC CASSLESGQGFEQFF
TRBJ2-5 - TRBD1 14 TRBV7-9 TGTGCCAGCAGCTCAACGGACAGGGTTGAGACCCAGTACTTC CASSSTDRVETQYF
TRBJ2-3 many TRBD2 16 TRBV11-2 TGTGCCAGCAGCGGGAGCGGGGGGGATGGCACAGATACGCAGTATTTT CASSGSGGDGTDTQYF
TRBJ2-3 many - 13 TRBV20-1 TGCAGTGTCGATGAGGGCCTCACAGATACGCAGTATTTT CSVDEGLTDTQYF
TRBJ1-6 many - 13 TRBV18 TGTGCCAGCTCACCGTCTGTCAATTCACCCCTCCACTTT CASSPSVNSPLHF
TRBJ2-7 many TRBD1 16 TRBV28 TGTGCCAGCAGTTCCTCCGCGGGACAGGGTCGCTACGAGCAGTACTTC CASSSSAGQGRYEQYF
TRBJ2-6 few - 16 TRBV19 TGTGCCAGTAGCCCGGGTCGCCTCTCTGGGGCCAACGTCCTGACTTTC CASSPGRLSGANVLTF
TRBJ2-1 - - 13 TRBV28 TGTGCCATGCGACAAGATATAAACAATGAGCAGTTCTTC CAMRQDINNEQFF
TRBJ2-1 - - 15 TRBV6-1 TGTGCCAGCAGTGAACCGGGACACGGATACAATGAGCAGTTCTTC CASSEPGHGYNEQFF
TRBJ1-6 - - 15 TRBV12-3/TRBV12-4 TGTGCCAGCAGTTTAGCCCAGGGTGTAAATTCACCCCTCCACTTT CASSLAQGVNSPLHF
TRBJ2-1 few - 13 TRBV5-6 TGTGCCAGCAGCTCCGGGACTCTAAATGAGCAGTTCTTC CASSSGTLNEQFF
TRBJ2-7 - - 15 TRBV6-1 TGTGCCACCGGGACCTTCGGAAAGAGCTCCTACGAGCAGTACTTC CATGTFGKSSYEQYF
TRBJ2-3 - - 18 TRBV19 TGTGCCAGTAGTAAGGGCCGGCGACAGGTCTATGCCACAGATACGCAGTATTTT CASSKGRRQVYATDTQYF
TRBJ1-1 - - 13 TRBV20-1 TGCAGTGCTCCCGGGACACCGAACACTGAAGCTTTCTTT CSAPGTPNTEAFF
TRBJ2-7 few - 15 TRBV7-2 TGTGCCAGCAGCTTTAGTTCCAGGGGCAACTACGAGCAGTACTTC CASSFSSRGNYEQYF
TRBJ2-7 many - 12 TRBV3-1 TGTGCCAGCAGCCAAATGGGATACGAGCAGTACTTC CASSQMGYEQYF
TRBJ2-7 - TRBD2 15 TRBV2 TGTGCCAGCAGACTAGCGGGAGACCCCTCCTACGAGCAGTACTTC CASRLAGDPSYEQYF
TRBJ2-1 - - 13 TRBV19 TGTGCCAGTAGTAGGAGACTCGACAATGAGCAGTTCTTC CASSRRLDNEQFF
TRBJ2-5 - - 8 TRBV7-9 TGTGCCAGCAGCGGGGACTACTTC CASSGDYF
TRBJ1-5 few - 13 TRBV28 TGTGCCAGCAGTGGGGCGAGGGTTCCGCCCCAGCATTTT CASSGARVPPQHF
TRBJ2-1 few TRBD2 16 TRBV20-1 TGCAGTGCTAGAGGTCCGGGACTAGAGAGTTACAATGAGCAGTTCTTC CSARGPGLESYNEQFF
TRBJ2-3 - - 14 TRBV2 TGTGCCAGCAGTGGAGTGGGAGCTACAGATACGCAGTATTTT CASSGVGATDTQYF
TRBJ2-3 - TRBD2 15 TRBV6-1 TGTGCCAGTCCTCGGACTAGCGGGAGTAGAGATACGCAGTATTTT CASPRTSGSRDTQYF
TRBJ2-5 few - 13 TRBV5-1 TGCGCCAGCAGTCGGCGGGGCCAAGAGACCCAGTACTTC CASSRRGQETQYF
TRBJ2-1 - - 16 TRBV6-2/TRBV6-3 TGTGCCAGCAGTGACCCAATGGGCAGCTCCTACAATGAGCAGTTCTTC CASSDPMGSSYNEQFF
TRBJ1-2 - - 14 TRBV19 TGTGCCAGTAGTATGCGACAGTTAAACTATGGCTACACCTTC CASSMRQLNYGYTF
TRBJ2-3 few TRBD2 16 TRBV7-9 TGTGCCAGCAGCACCCGGGCGACTAGCAGGAGAGATACGCAGTATTTT CASSTRATSRRDTQYF
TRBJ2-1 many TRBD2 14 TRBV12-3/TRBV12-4 TGTGCCAGCAGCCGGGGACTAGCGGGATATGAGCAGTTCTTC CASSRGLAGYEQFF
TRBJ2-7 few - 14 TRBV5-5 TGTGCCAGCACCTGGACTCCCCCATCCTACGAGCAGTACTTC CASTWTPPSYEQYF
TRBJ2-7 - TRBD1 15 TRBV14 TGTGCCAGCAGCCGAGACAGGGGGATATCCTACGAGCAGTACTTC CASSRDRGISYEQYF
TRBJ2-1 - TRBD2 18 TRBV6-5 TGTGCCAGCAGTTACCCTTCCCGGCTAGCGGGAGGGCACAATGAGCAGTTCTTC CASSYPSRLAGGHNEQFF
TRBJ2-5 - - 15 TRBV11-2 TGTGCCAGCAGGCGTGGGGGGGGCCGACAAGAGACCCAGTACTTC CASRRGGGRQETQYF
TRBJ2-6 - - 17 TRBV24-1 TGTGCCACCAATGACCCCACAATGGGAGTTGGGGCCAACGTCCTGACCTTC CATNDPTMGVGANVLTF
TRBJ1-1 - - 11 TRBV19 TGTGCCAGTACCCTACTGTCTGAAGCTTTCTTT CASTLLSEAFF
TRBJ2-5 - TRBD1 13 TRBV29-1 TGCAGCGTCGAAATCGACAGGGAGGAGACCCAGTACTTC CSVEIDREETQYF
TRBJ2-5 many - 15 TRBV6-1 TGTGCCAGCAGTGCGACCCAGGGGTTCGATGAGACCCAGTACTTC CASSATQGFDETQYF
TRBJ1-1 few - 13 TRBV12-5 TGTGCTAGTCAGGCGCAGGGATTCACTGAAGCTTTCTTT CASQAQGFTEAFF
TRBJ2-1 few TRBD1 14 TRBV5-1 TGCGCCAGCAGCACCGGACAGGGGGTCAATGAGCAGTTCTTC CASSTGQGVNEQFF
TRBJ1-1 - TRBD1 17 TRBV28 TGTGCCAGCAGTGACCGTGGGACAGGGGATGGGGTCACTGAAGCTTTCTTT CASSDRGTGDGVTEAFF
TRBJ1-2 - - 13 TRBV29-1 TGCAGCGTTGAACTACCGCCGGGACGAAGCTACACCTTC CSVELPPGRSYTF
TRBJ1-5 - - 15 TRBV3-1 TGTGCCAGCAGCCGGGGGACTGCTCGCAATCAGCCCCAGCATTTT CASSRGTARNQPQHF